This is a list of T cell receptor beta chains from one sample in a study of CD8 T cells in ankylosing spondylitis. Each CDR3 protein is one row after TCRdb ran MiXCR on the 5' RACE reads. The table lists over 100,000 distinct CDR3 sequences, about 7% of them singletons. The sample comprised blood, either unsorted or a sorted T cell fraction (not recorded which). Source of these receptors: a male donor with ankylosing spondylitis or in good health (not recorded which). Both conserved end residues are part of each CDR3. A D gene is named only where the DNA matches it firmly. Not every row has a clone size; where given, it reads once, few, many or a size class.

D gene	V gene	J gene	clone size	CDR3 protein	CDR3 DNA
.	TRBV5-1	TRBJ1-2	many	CASSRGDYGYTF	TGCGCCAGCAGCCGAGGGGACTATGGCTACACCTTC
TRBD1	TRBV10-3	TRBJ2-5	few	CAGGQGKETQYF	TGTGCCGGCGGACAGGGAAAAGAGACCCAGTACTTC
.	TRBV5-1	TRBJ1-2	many	CASSMLGGSRGGYTF	TGCGCCAGCAGCATGCTAGGGGGAAGCAGGGGAGGCTACACCTTC
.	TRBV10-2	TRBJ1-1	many	CASSELGNTEAFF	TGCGCCAGCAGTGAATTGGGGAATACTGAAGCTTTCTTT
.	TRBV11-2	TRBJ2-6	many	CASSSYVESGANVLTF	TGTGCCAGCAGCTCCTATGTGGAATCTGGGGCCAACGTCCTGACTTTC
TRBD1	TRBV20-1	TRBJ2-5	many	CSARDLGQGRRETQYF	TGCAGTGCTAGAGATCTAGGACAGGGGCGGAGAGAGACCCAGTACTTC
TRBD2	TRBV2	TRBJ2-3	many	CATRGGLARTDTQYF	TGTGCCACCCGCGGGGGACTAGCTCGCACAGATACGCAGTATTTT
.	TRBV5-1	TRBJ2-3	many	CASSSEGFADTQYF	TGCGCCAGCAGCTCTGAGGGATTCGCAGATACGCAGTATTTT
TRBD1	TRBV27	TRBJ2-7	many	CASQSGGSHEQYF	TGTGCCAGCCAATCAGGGGGCAGCCACGAGCAGTACTTC
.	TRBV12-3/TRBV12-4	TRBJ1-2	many	CASSFPVGYGYTF	TGTGCCAGCAGTTTCCCGGTGGGGTATGGCTACACCTTC
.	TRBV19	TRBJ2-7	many	CASSRSANYEQYF	TGTGCCAGTAGTCGTAGCGCAAACTACGAGCAGTACTTC
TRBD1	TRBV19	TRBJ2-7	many	CASRRTGDSYEQYF	TGTGCCAGTCGACGGACAGGAGACTCCTACGAGCAGTACTTC
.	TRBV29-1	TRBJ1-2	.	CSVVRSGDYGYTF	TGCAGCGTTGTAAGGTCAGGCGACTATGGCTACACCTTC
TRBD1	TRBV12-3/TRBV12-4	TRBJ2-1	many	CASSPRTGGRNEQFF	TGTGCCAGCAGTCCACGGACAGGGGGTAGGAATGAGCAGTTCTTC
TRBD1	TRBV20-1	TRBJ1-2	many	CSARDLGQGDYGYTF	TGCAGTGCTAGAGATTTGGGACAGGGGGACTATGGCTACACCTTC
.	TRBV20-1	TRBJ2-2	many	CSASGSGNTGELFF	TGCAGTGCTTCGGGGAGCGGAAACACCGGGGAGCTGTTTTTT
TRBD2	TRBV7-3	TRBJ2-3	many	CASSMVAGPLSDTQYF	TGTGCCAGCAGCATGGTAGCGGGACCCCTATCGGATACGCAGTATTTT
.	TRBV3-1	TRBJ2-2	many	CASSQDRRGRNTGELFF	TGTGCCAGCAGCCAAGATAGGAGGGGGCGGAACACCGGGGAGCTGTTTTTT
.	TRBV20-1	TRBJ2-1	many	CSARTLAESSYNEQFF	TGCAGTGCTCGTACCTTAGCGGAGAGCTCCTACAATGAGCAGTTCTTC
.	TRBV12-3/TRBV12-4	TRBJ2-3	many	CASSLMGQAQDTQYF	TGTGCCAGCAGTTTAATGGGACAAGCACAAGATACGCAGTATTTT
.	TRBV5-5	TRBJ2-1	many	CASSLVGGRTYNEQFF	TGTGCCAGCAGCTTGGTTGGGGGGCGCACCTACAATGAGCAGTTCTTC
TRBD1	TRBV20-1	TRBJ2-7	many	CSAGRTGVDEQYF	TGCAGTGCTGGCAGGACAGGGGTGGACGAGCAGTACTTC
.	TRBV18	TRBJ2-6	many	CASSLSTGRSGANVLTF	TGTGCCAGCTCACTCTCAACAGGGCGCTCTGGGGCCAACGTCCTGACTTTC
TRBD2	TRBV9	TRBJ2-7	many	CASSATAGAGVPYEQYF	TGTGCCAGCAGCGCCACGGCCGGAGCGGGAGTTCCATACGAGCAGTACTTC
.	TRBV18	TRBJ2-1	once	CASSPPAAGVDEQFF	TGTGCCAGCTCACCCCCGGCGGCAGGGGTAGATGAGCAGTTCTTC
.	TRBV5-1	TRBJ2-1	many	CASSTPLGEGNEQFF	TGCGCCAGCAGCACCCCGTTGGGCGAGGGGAATGAGCAGTTCTTC
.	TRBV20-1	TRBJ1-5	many	CSARIPAHQPQHF	TGCAGTGCTAGGATCCCAGCCCATCAGCCCCAGCATTTT
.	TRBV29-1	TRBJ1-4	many	CSASSGKLFF	TGCAGCGCCTCGAGTGGAAAACTGTTTTTT
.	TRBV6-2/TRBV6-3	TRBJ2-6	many	CASSYSTGANVLTF	TGTGCCAGCAGTTACTCGACTGGGGCCAACGTCCTGACTTTC
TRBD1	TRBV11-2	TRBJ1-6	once	CASSPQGQSVSPLHF	TGTGCCAGCAGCCCGCAGGGACAGTCCGTTTCACCCCTCCACTTT
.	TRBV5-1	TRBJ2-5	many	CASQSAGQETQYF	TGCGCCAGTCAGTCCGCGGGCCAAGAGACCCAGTACTTC
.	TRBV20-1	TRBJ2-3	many	CSASSQADTQYF	TGCAGTGCTAGCTCTCAAGCAGATACGCAGTATTTT
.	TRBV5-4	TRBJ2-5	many	CASSLAPGEETQYF	TGTGCCAGCAGCTTGGCCCCGGGAGAAGAGACCCAGTACTTC
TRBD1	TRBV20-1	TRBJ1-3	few	CSARSRQGRSGNTIYF	TGCAGTGCTAGATCAAGACAGGGGAGGTCTGGAAACACCATATATTTT
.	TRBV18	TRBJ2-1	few	CASSPNSYNEQFF	TGTGCCAGCTCACCGAACTCCTACAATGAGCAGTTCTTC
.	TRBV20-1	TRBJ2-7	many	CSALGLLEQYF	TGCAGTGCTTTGGGGCTTCTCGAGCAGTACTTC
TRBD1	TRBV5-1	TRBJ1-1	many	CASSLARDRAWNTEAFF	TGCGCCAGCAGCCTGGCCAGGGACAGGGCGTGGAACACTGAAGCTTTCTTT
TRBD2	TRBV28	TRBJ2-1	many	CASSLAGGLRDEQFF	TGTGCCAGCAGTTTAGCGGGAGGGCTTCGAGATGAGCAGTTCTTC
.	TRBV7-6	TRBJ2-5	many	CASSFSGQETQYF	TGTGCCAGCAGCTTCAGCGGCCAAGAGACCCAGTACTTC
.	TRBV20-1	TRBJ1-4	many	CSARASGPGNEKLFF	TGCAGTGCTAGAGCTTCCGGCCCGGGGAATGAAAAACTGTTTTTT
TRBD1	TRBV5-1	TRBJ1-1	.	CAGSRTETGTEAFF	TGCGCCGGCAGCCGGACCGAGACAGGGACTGAAGCTTTCTTT